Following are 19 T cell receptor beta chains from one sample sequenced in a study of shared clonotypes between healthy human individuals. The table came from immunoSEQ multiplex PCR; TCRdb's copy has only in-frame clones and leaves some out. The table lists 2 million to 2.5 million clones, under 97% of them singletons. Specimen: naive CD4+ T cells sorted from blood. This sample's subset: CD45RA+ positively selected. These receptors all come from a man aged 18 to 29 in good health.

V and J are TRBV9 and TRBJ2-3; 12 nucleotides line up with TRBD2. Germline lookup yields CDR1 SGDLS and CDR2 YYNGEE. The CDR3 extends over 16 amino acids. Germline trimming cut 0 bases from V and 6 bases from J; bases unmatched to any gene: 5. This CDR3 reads CASSVASGRAGDTQYF. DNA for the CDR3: TGTGCCAGCAGCGTAGCTAGCGGGAGGGCGGGGGATACGCAGTATTTT. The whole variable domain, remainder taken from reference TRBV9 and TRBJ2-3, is DSGVTQTPKHLITATGQRVTLRCSPRSGDLSVYWYQQSLDQGLQFLIQYYNGEERAKGNILERFSAQQFPDLHSELNLSSLELGDSALYFCASSVASGRAGDTQYFGPGTRLTVL.

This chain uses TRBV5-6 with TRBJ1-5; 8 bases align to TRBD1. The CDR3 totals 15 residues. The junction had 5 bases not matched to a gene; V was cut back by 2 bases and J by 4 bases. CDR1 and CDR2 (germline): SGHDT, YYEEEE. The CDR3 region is CASSFGTGGNQPQHF. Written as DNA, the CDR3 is TGTGCCAGCAGCTTTGGGACAGGAGGGAATCAGCCCCAGCATTTT.

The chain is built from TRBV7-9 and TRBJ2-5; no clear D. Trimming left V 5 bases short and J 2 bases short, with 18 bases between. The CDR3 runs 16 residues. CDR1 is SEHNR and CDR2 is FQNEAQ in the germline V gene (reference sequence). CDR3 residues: CASSPREGTGQETQYF. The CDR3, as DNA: TGTGCCAGCAGCCCAAGGGAAGGAACTGGACAAGAGACCCAGTACTTC. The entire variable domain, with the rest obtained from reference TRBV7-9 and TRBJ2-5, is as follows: DTGVSQNPRHKITKRGQNVTFRCDPISEHNRLYWYRQTLGQGPEFLTYFQNEAQLEKSRLLSDRFSAERPKGSFSTLEIQRTEQGDSAMYLCASSPREGTGQETQYFGPGTRLLVL.

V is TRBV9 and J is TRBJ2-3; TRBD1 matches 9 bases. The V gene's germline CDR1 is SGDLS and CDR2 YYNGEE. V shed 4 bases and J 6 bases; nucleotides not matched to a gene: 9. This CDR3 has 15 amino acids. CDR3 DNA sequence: TGTGCCAGCAGCAACGGGGACAGGGCGGCTGATACGCAGTATTTT. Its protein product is CASSNGDRAADTQYF.

Here the CDR3 DNA reads TGTGCCAGCAGCAAACAAACGGGGGCGGCTTACAATGAGCAGTTCTTC. This gives the protein CASSKQTGAAYNEQFF. The chain links TRBV7-3 to TRBJ2-1; tentatively, D is TRBD1 or TRBD2 (6 bases each). The germline V gene encodes CDR1 SGHTA and CDR2 FQGTGA. The CDR3 loop spans 16 amino acids. The ends were cut back, 5 bases at V and 4 bases at J, with 18 bases in the middle.

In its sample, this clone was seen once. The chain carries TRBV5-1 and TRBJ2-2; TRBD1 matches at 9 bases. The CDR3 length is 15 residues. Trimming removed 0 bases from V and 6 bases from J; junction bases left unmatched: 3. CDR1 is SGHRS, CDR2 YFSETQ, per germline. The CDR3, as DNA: TGCGCCAGCAGCTTGGTGGGACAGGGTGCCGGGGAGCTGTTTTTT. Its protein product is CASSLVGQGAGELFF.

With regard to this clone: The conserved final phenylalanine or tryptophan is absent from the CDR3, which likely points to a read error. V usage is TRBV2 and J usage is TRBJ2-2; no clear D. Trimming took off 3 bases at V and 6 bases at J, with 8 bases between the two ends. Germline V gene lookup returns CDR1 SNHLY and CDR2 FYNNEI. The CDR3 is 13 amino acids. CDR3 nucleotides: TGTGCCAGCAGTGATAGGGCTCCCGGGGAGCTGTTTTTA. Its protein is CASSDRAPGELFL.

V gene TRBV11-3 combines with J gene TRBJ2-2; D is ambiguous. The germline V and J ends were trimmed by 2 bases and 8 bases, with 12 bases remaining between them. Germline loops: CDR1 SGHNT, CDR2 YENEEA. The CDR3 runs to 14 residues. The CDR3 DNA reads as TGTGCCAGCAGCTTATTCCCGCCCCCGGGGGAGCTGTTTTTT. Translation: CASSLFPPPGELFF.

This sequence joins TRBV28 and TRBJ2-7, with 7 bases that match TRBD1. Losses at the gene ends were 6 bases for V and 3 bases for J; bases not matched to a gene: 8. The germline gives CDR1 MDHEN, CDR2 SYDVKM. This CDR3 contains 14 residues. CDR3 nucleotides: TGTGCCAGCAGCTCGGGACAGAACCGCTACGAGCAGTACTTC. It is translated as CASSSGQNRYEQYF.

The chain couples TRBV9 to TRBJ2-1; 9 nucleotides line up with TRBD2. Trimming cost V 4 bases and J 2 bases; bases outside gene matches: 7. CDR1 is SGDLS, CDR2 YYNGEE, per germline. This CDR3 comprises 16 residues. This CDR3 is CASSLLTSGPYNEQFF. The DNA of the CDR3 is TGTGCCAGCAGCCTCCTGACTAGCGGACCCTACAATGAGCAGTTCTTC.

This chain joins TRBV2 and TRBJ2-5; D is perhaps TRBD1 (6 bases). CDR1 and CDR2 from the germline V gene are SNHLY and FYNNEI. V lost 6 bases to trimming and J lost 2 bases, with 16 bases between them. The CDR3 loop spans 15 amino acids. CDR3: CASSDRLGIQETQYF. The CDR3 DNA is TGTGCCAGCAGCGACAGGCTAGGGATTCAAGAGACCCAGTACTTC.

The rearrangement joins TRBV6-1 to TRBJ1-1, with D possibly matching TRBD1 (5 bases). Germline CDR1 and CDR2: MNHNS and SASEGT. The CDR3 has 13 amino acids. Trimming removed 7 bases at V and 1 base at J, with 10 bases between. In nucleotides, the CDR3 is TGTGCCAGCAAAGAGGGGAGGAACACTGAAGCTTTCTTT. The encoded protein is CASKEGRNTEAFF.

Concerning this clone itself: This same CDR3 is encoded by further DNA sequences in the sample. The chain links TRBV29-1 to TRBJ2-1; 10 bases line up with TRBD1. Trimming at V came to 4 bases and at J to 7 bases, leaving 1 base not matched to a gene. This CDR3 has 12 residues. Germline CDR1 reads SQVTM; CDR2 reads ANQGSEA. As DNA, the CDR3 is TGCAGCGTTGGGACAGGGGGAAATGAGCAGTTCTTC. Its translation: CSVGTGGNEQFF.

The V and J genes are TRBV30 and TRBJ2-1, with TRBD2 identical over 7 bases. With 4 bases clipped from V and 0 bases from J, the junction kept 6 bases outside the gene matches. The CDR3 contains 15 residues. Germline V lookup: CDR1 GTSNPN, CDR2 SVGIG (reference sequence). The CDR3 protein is CAWNAGGSSYNEQFF. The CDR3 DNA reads TGTGCCTGGAACGCCGGGGGGAGCTCCTACAATGAGCAGTTCTTC.

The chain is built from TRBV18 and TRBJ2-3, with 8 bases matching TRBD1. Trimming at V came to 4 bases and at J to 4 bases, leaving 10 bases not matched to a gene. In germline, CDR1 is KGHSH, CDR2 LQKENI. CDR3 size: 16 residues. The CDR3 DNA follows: TGTGCCAGCTCACACAAGCGCGGACAGGGACCAGATACGCAGTATTTT. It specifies CASSHKRGQGPDTQYF.

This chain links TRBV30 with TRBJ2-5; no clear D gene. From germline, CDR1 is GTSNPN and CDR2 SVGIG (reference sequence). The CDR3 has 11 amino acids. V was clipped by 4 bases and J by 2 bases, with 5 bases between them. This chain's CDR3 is CAWNQQETQYF. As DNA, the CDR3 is TGTGCCTGGAATCAGCAAGAGACCCAGTACTTC. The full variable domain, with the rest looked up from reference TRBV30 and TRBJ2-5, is SQTIHQWPATLVQPVGSPLSLECTVEGTSNPNLYWYRQAAGRGLQLLFYSVGIGQISSEVPQNLSASRPQDRQFILSSKKLLLSDSGFYLCAWNQQETQYFGPGTRLLVL.

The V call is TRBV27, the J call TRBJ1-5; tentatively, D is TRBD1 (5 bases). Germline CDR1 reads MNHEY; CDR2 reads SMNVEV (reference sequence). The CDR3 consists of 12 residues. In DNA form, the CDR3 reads TGTGCTTTCGGGGGAACTGATCAGCCCCAGCATTTT. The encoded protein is CAFGGTDQPQHF.

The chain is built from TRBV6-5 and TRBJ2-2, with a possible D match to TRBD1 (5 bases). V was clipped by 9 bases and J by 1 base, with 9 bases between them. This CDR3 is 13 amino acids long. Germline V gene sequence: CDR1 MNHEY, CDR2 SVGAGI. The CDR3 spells CASTRVNTGELFF. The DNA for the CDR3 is TGTGCCAGTACCAGGGTGAACACCGGGGAGCTGTTTTTT.

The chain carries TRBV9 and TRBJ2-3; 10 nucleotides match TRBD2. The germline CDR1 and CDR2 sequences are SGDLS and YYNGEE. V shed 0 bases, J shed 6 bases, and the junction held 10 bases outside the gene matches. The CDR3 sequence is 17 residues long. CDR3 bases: TGTGCCAGCAGCGTAGCCCCCCAGCGGGAGGGCCCCGATACGCAGTATTTT. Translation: CASSVAPQREGPDTQYF.